The 32 T cell receptor beta chains in this list originate from one sample, sequenced in a study of blood T cell repertoires in COVID-19. Some clones are missing from TCRdb's copy, which holds only in-frame ones; the method was immunoSEQ multiplex PCR. The repertoire holds roughly 310,000 clones, around 90% seen once, with 2.5% to 3.5% in the top ten. The material sequenced was peripheral blood. These TCRs come from a woman in her 30s with COVID-19, enrolled during active disease.

V and J are TRBV5-4 and TRBJ2-3; 7 bases match TRBD2. The length of the CDR3 is 15 residues. V lost 0 bases and J lost 4; bases outside the gene matches: 5. Germline CDR1 is SGHNT and CDR2 is YYREEE (reference sequence). As DNA, the CDR3 is TGTGCCAGCAGCTTGGGGGGCGGGAGTTCAGATACGCAGTATTTT. Amino acid sequence: CASSLGGGSSDTQYF.

The table lists this clone with a count of one. The J gene is TRBJ1-2, the V gene TRBV28, with unresolved D. The CDR3 is made up of 14 amino acids. Germline lookup yields CDR1 MDHEN and CDR2 SYDVKM. V gave up 7 bases and J gave up 2 bases, with 14 bases separating them. The CDR3 spells CASTPEFVNYGYTF. The CDR3 DNA follows: TGTGCCAGCACCCCGGAGTTCGTGAACTATGGCTACACCTTC.

This chain connects TRBV4-2 to TRBJ1-6; D remains unclear. The V gene lost 0 bases and the J gene lost 11 bases, with 8 bases spanning the gap. Germline V CDR1 and CDR2: LGHNA, YNFKEQ. The CDR3 loop spans 13 amino acids. CDR3: CASSQDLVTPLHF. CDR3 in DNA: TGTGCCAGCAGCCAAGATTTAGTAACACCCCTCCACTTT.

For the CDR3, the DNA is TGTGCCAGCTCGCCCGGGACAGGGGGCAATGAGCAGTTCTTC. Translation: CASSPGTGGNEQFF. The chain joins TRBV7-3 to TRBJ2-1, with 11 bases aligning to TRBD1. V shed 8 bases and J 6 bases; nucleotides not matched to a gene: 6. Germline CDR1 and CDR2: SGHTA and FQGTGA. The CDR3 loop spans 14 amino acids.

J is TRBJ2-1 and V is TRBV13, with TRBD2 matching over 9 bases. The junction had 7 bases not matched to a gene; V was cut back by 0 bases and J by 7 bases. CDR3 size: 16 residues. Germline V gene lookup returns CDR1 PRHDT and CDR2 FYEKMQ (reference sequence). The CDR3 protein is CASSLGRGRADNEQFF. DNA of the CDR3: TGTGCCAGCAGCTTAGGTCGCGGGAGGGCCGATAATGAGCAGTTCTTC.

This chain joins TRBV27 and TRBJ2-3, with TRBD1 as a possible D gene (5 bases). The CDR3 runs 13 residues. Trimming pared 3 bases from V and 2 bases from J, leaving 6 bases between. Germline V CDR1 and CDR2: MNHEY, SMNVEV (reference sequence). The DNA for the CDR3 is TGTGCCAGCAGTTTGACAGCCACAGATACGCAGTATTTT. Protein product: CASSLTATDTQYF.

V usage is TRBV10-1 and J usage is TRBJ2-1; 11 nucleotides align to TRBD1. The CDR3 covers 14 residues. J lost 10 bases, V lost 7 bases, and 9 bases had no gene match. Per the germline V gene, CDR1 is WNHNN and CDR2 is SYGVQD (reference sequence). The CDR3 sequence: CASTGDRGLGEQFF. In DNA, the CDR3 is TGCGCCAGCACTGGGGACAGGGGGTTGGGGGAGCAGTTCTTC.

This clone was recorded once. V gene TRBV6-1 combines with J gene TRBJ1-2; 8 bases match TRBD1. This CDR3 contains 13 residues. V dropped 1 base and J dropped 7; count of bases not matched to a gene: 2. Germline CDR1 reads MNHNS; CDR2 reads SASEGT. The CDR3 DNA is TGTGCCAGCAGTGAAGAGGACAGGGCTGGCTACACCTTC. Its translation is CASSEEDRAGYTF.

The chain couples TRBV6-1 to TRBJ1-1; the D is unclear. The CDR3 consists of 14 residues. The germline V and J ends were trimmed by 2 bases and 2 bases, with 9 bases remaining between them. From germline, CDR1 is MNHNS and CDR2 SASEGT. CDR3 region: CASSESTINTEAFF. CDR3 sequence (DNA): TGTGCCAGCAGTGAAAGCACGATAAACACTGAAGCTTTCTTT.

This chain connects TRBV2 to TRBJ2-3, with a tentative D call TRBD1 (5 bases). Trimming removed 6 bases from V and 1 base from J, with 11 bases in between. In germline, CDR1 is SNHLY, CDR2 FYNNEI. The CDR3 runs to 14 residues. The CDR3 reads CASSGDSRTDTQYF. In nucleotides, the CDR3 is TGTGCCAGCAGCGGAGACAGCCGCACAGATACGCAGTATTTT. The variable domain in full, with the rest retrieved from reference TRBV2 and TRBJ2-3, is EPEVTQTPSHQVTQMGQEVILRCVPISNHLYFYWYRQILGQKVEFLVSFYNNEISEKSEIFDDQFSVERPDGSNFTLKIRSTKLEDSAMYFCASSGDSRTDTQYFGPGTRLTVL.

This clone showed up just once. The V call is TRBV6-5, the J call TRBJ2-5; 10 bases line up with TRBD1. In germline, CDR1 is MNHEY, CDR2 SVGAGI. V lost 4 bases, J lost 4 bases, and 6 bases stayed unmatched. CDR3 size: 15 residues. CDR3 amino acids: CASSSGQGLAETQYF. The CDR3 region has the DNA TGTGCCAGCAGTTCGGGACAGGGGCTTGCAGAGACCCAGTACTTC.

The CDR3 bases are TGTGCCAGCAGCTTTCCCGGGACAGGGGTGGCTGAGCAGTTCTTC. Translation: CASSFPGTGVAEQFF. This chain connects TRBV5-8 to TRBJ2-1; 10 bases line up with TRBD1. This CDR3 has 15 residues. Trimming took 2 bases from V and 9 from J; bases not matched to a gene: 8. Per germline, CDR1 SGHTS and CDR2 YDEGEE.

The gene calls are TRBV27 and TRBJ1-1, with 9 positions matching TRBD1. This CDR3 is built from 15 residues. CDR1 MNHEY and CDR2 SMNVEV come from the germline V gene (reference sequence). Losses at the gene ends were 5 bases for V and 4 bases for J; bases not matched to a gene: 8. As DNA, the CDR3 is TGTGCCAGCAGTCGGTGGACAGGGGCGGTCACTGAAGCTTTCTTT. This codes for CASSRWTGAVTEAFF.

CDR3 sequence (DNA): TGTGCCAGTAGTATCGGACAGGGGGCGGCGGGCAATCAGCCCCAGCATTTT. This codes for CASSIGQGAAGNQPQHF. This sequence joins TRBV19 and TRBJ1-5; 11 nucleotides agree with TRBD1. With 3 bases clipped from V and 2 bases from J, the junction kept 6 bases outside the gene matches. CDR3 size: 17 residues. The V gene's germline CDR1 is LNHDA and CDR2 SQIVND (reference sequence).

The genes are TRBV7-2 and TRBJ2-7, with 12 bases identical to TRBD2. Germline values: CDR1 SGHTA, CDR2 FQGNSA. The CDR3 loop spans 16 amino acids. Trimming at V came to 5 bases and at J to 3 bases, leaving 8 bases not matched to a gene. This CDR3 is CASSVLAGGGGYEQYF. The CDR3, as DNA: TGTGCCAGCAGCGTACTAGCGGGAGGCGGGGGCTACGAGCAGTACTTC.

This clone was counted only a few times. The chain has TRBV6-4 and TRBJ1-2; possibly TRBD1 for D (6 bases). The germline CDR1 and CDR2 sequences are MRHNA and SNTAGT. The CDR3 is 14 residues long. The germline V and J ends were trimmed by 6 bases and 0 bases, with 11 bases remaining between them. Here the CDR3 DNA reads TGTGCCAGCAGCCCAGGGGCATCTAACTATGGCTACACCTTC. Encoded protein: CASSPGASNYGYTF.

The J gene is TRBJ1-3, the V gene TRBV20-1; 8 bases fit TRBD1. CDR3 size: 14 residues. Germline-derived CDR1 and CDR2 are DFQATT and SNEGSKA (reference sequence). J gave up 9 bases and V 3 bases, and 10 bases lay outside the gene matches. For the CDR3, the DNA is TGCAGTGCTAGTAGACAGGGGTTATTAGGCACCATATATTTT. Amino acids: CSASRQGLLGTIYF.

The table lists this clone with a count of one. The rearrangement uses TRBV9 and TRBJ2-7; D unresolved. The germline V and J ends were trimmed by 0 bases and 3 bases, with 4 bases remaining between them. CDR3 length equals 12 residues. Looked up from germline, CDR1 is SGDLS and CDR2 is YYNGEE. The DNA of the CDR3 is TGTGCCAGCAGCGTAGGAGACTACGAGCAGTACTTC. Its protein is CASSVGDYEQYF.

V and J are TRBV24-1 and TRBJ2-1; TRBD2 aligns across 8 bases. Germline-derived CDR1 and CDR2 are KGHDR and SFDVKD. CDR3 size: 16 residues. The ends lost 4 bases at V and 4 bases at J; junction bases unmatched: 8. The CDR3: CATSEVRTSSYNEQFF. Here the CDR3 DNA reads TGTGCCACCAGTGAGGTACGGACTAGCTCATACAATGAGCAGTTCTTC.

This chain uses TRBV6-5 with TRBJ2-1; TRBD2 matches 13 bases. CDR1 is MNHEY and CDR2 is SVGAGI in the germline V gene. V was pared by 6 bases and J by 3 bases, with 2 bases of the junction left unmatched. The CDR3 spans 15 residues. The CDR3, as DNA: TGTGCCAGCAGGGGACTAGCGGGACACTACAATGAGCAGTTCTTC. It yields the protein CASRGLAGHYNEQFF.

The chain combines TRBV6-1 with TRBJ1-1; no firm D call. V dropped 2 bases and J dropped 5 bases, with 9 bases sitting between them. The germline V gene has CDR1 MNHNS and CDR2 SASEGT. This CDR3 has 13 residues. For the CDR3, the DNA is TGTGCCAGCAGTGAATATCTGGAGACTGAAGCTTTCTTT. Translated, it gives CASSEYLETEAFF.

The chain combines TRBV12-3 or TRBV12-4 with TRBJ1-1, with 7 bases fitting TRBD1. With V trimmed by 7 bases and J by 3 bases, 5 bases remained unmatched. The CDR3 sequence is 13 residues long. DNA for the CDR3: TGTGCCAGCACCAAACAGGGGTACACTGAAGCTTTCTTT. Amino acids: CASTKQGYTEAFF.

The chain combines TRBV13 with TRBJ2-7; 8 bases align to TRBD1. Germline CDR1 PRHDT, CDR2 FYEKMQ (reference sequence). This CDR3 has 14 residues. Germline trimming cut 0 bases from V and 3 bases from J; bases unmatched to any gene: 1. The chain's CDR3 is CASSLGDRDYEQYF. The CDR3 coding sequence is TGTGCCAGCAGCTTAGGGGACAGGGACTACGAGCAGTACTTC.

This chain joins TRBV12-3 or TRBV12-4 and TRBJ1-1; no definite D call. Trimming shortened V by 1 base and J by 3 bases, and 3 bases separated the two germline ends. The CDR3 runs 12 residues. CDR3 in DNA: TGTGCCAGCAGTTTAGGGCACACTGAAGCTTTCTTT. It yields the protein CASSLGHTEAFF.

V and J are TRBV30 and TRBJ2-2; D is possibly TRBD2 (6 bases). V lost 3 bases and J lost 3, with 8 bases in between. Per the germline V gene, CDR1 is GTSNPN and CDR2 is SVGIG (reference sequence). The CDR3 runs to 13 residues. In DNA, the CDR3 is TGTGCCTGGAGGAGGAGGGACACCGGGGAGCTGTTTTTT. Its translation is CAWRRRDTGELFF.

The chain has TRBV13 and TRBJ1-2, with 10 bases aligning to TRBD1. V gave up 4 bases and J gave up 8 bases; unmatched junction bases: 4. Germline loops: CDR1 PRHDT, CDR2 FYEKMQ (reference sequence). The CDR3 consists of 13 residues. CDR3 protein: CASSWTGGSGYTF. The DNA of the CDR3 is TGTGCCAGCAGCTGGACAGGGGGAAGCGGCTACACCTTC. The full variable domain, in which reference TRBV13 and TRBJ1-2 provide the parts outside the CDR3, is AAGVIQSPRHLIKEKRETATLKCYPIPRHDTVYWYQQGPGQDPQFLISFYEKMQSDKGSIPDRFSAQQFSDYHSELNMSSLELGDSALYFCASSWTGGSGYTFGSGTRLTVV.

The genes are TRBV6-1 and TRBJ1-5, with TRBD1 matching 7 bases. The germline CDR1 and CDR2 sequences are MNHNS and SASEGT. The trim removed 4 bases at V and 2 bases at J, leaving 14 bases unmatched. This CDR3 is 18 amino acids long. CDR3 region: CASSVLAIDRAGNQPQHF. CDR3 nucleotide sequence: TGTGCCAGCAGTGTGCTTGCTATTGACAGGGCCGGCAATCAGCCCCAGCATTTT.

This chain connects TRBV6-5 to TRBJ1-1; the match to TRBD1 covers 8 bases. V was clipped by 6 bases and J by 12 bases; unmatched bases: 6. From germline, CDR1 is MNHEY and CDR2 SVGAGI. The CDR3 totals 11 residues. CDR3 sequence reads: CASRRGQGTFF. The CDR3 DNA follows: TGTGCCAGCAGACGTGGACAGGGAACTTTCTTT.

The chain uses TRBV7-9 and TRBJ2-1; 13 bases line up with TRBD2. V was clipped by 3 bases and J by 4 bases; unmatched bases: 3. Germline V gene data show CDR1 as SEHNR and CDR2 as FQNEAQ (reference sequence). The CDR3 is 16 amino acids. CDR3: CASSFTSGRAYNEQFF. The CDR3 DNA reads TGTGCCAGCAGCTTTACTAGCGGGAGGGCATACAATGAGCAGTTCTTC.

The V call is TRBV6-5, the J call TRBJ1-2, with D perhaps matching TRBD1 (6 bases). The V and J ends lost 6 bases and 9 bases respectively, with 20 bases between them. CDR3 length: 14 amino acids. Germline values: CDR1 MNHEY, CDR2 SVGAGI. The CDR3: CASSPDSRWGSYTF. In DNA form, the CDR3 reads TGTGCCAGCAGCCCGGACAGCCGTTGGGGTAGCTACACCTTC.

V and J are TRBV6-1 and TRBJ2-7; 9 positions agree with TRBD1. The germline CDR1 and CDR2 sequences are MNHNS and SASEGT. With V trimmed by 4 bases and J by 6 bases, 13 bases remained unmatched. CDR3 length equals 16 residues. CDR3 in DNA: TGTGCCAGCAGTGCCCGCAACAGGGGGCGCGGAAGCGAGCAGTACTTC. As protein: CASSARNRGRGSEQYF.

This chain connects TRBV7-9 to TRBJ2-5, with TRBD1 matching 10 bases. The ends lost 4 bases at V and 3 bases at J; junction bases unmatched: 5. Germline V CDR1 and CDR2: SEHNR, FQNEAQ (reference sequence). The CDR3 runs 15 residues. The CDR3 nucleotides read TGTGCCAGCAGCTACCGGACAGGGGGAGAAGAGACCCAGTACTTC. Its protein is CASSYRTGGEETQYF.